The rows below give T cell receptor beta chains drawn from one sample of a study of cytomegalovirus exposure and HLA in healthy donors. Sequencing was performed with immunoSEQ multiplex PCR; in TCRdb, only in-frame clones are kept and a portion is missing. There are approximately 60,000 clones in the sample; 85% to 95% occur only once, and 6% to 8.5% lies in the top ten. Sample: PBMCs. Receptors originate from a woman between 18 and 30 years old in good health and CMV-seropositive. CDR3s include the opening cysteine and the closing phenylalanine or tryptophan. Each record gives: D gene, V gene, clone size, J gene, CDR3 DNA, CDR3 protein. D genes are given only for firm matches. Expanded clones are given a class, and other clones once, few, many or no size at all.

TRBD2	TRBV19	-	TRBJ2-1	TGTGCCAGTACCCTGACTAGCGGGAGCTCCTACAATGAGCAGTTCTTC	CASTLTSGSSYNEQFF
-	TRBV28	-	TRBJ2-7	TGTGCCAGCAGTTTTCCAATAGCGAGGAGCTCCTACGAGCAGTACTTC	CASSFPIARSSYEQYF
TRBD1	TRBV28	-	TRBJ1-5	TGTGCCAGCACCCCACAAAGGGGGCCGGATTATAGCAATCAGCCCCAGCATTTT	CASTPQRGPDYSNQPQHF
-	TRBV30	-	TRBJ2-7	TGTGCTTCCACGGGGTACCAGGCCTACGAGCAGTACTTC	CASTGYQAYEQYF
-	TRBV19	-	TRBJ1-6	TGTGCCAGTAGTCCCTCTCACAGGGTTCGGGGTTCACCCCTCCACTTT	CASSPSHRVRGSPLHF
TRBD2	TRBV27	-	TRBJ2-7	TGTGCCAGCAGTTTGTCGACTAGCGGATACTACGAGCAGTACTTC	CASSLSTSGYYEQYF
-	TRBV19	few	TRBJ1-2	TGTGCCAGTAGACCCCCCGGGGATCGGGGTGGCTACACCTTC	CASRPPGDRGGYTF
-	TRBV7-2	-	TRBJ1-6	TGTGCCAGCAGCTTAGTTTCCAGGGTGCTGGGTTCACCCCTCCACTTT	CASSLVSRVLGSPLHF
TRBD1	TRBV6-1	-	TRBJ1-4	TGTGCCAGCAGCGGGACAGGGGGTTTAGAAAAACTGTTTTTT	CASSGTGGLEKLFF
-	TRBV7-2	-	TRBJ1-2	TGTGCCGGCTACGGCCGGGAAGAGGATGGCTACACCTTC	CAGYGREEDGYTF
-	TRBV13	-	TRBJ2-7	TGTGCCAGCAGCTTAAGCTTGGTCGGTGTTCCCTACGAGCAGTACTTC	CASSLSLVGVPYEQYF
-	TRBV28	-	TRBJ2-7	TGTGCCAGCAGTTCGAGCGTGGGGGGGACCCAGGGGGAGCAGTACTTC	CASSSSVGGTQGEQYF
-	TRBV2	-	TRBJ2-5	TGTGCCAGCAGTCAGGGGGCTAGCGGGAATATAGGAGAGACCCAGTACTTC	CASSQGASGNIGETQYF
-	TRBV5-4	once	TRBJ2-5	TGTGCCAGCAGCTTGCAGGGTGGTGAGACCCAGTACTTC	CASSLQGGETQYF
-	TRBV30	-	TRBJ2-3	TGTGCCTGGGGCGGGGGCGCGTCGGATACGCAGTATTTT	CAWGGGASDTQYF
-	TRBV15	-	TRBJ1-6	TGTGCCACCAGCAGAGAGGTCCTTTTAGAGGGTTCACCCCTCCACTTT	CATSREVLLEGSPLHF
TRBD1	TRBV6-6	-	TRBJ2-7	TGTGCCAGCAGTTACTCCCGGGACAGGTCCTACGAGCAGTACTTC	CASSYSRDRSYEQYF
-	TRBV30	-	TRBJ1-5	TGTGCCTGGAGTGAAACAGGTGACAATCAGCCCCAGCATTTT	CAWSETGDNQPQHF
TRBD2	TRBV5-1	-	TRBJ2-1	TGCGCCAGCAGCTTGGGTACGCGGGAGGGCAATGAGCAGTTCTTC	CASSLGTREGNEQFF
-	TRBV6-5	-	TRBJ2-7	TGTGCCAGCAGCTCCACGCGGGAACGGGAGCAGTACTTC	CASSSTREREQYF
TRBD1	TRBV7-9	-	TRBJ2-7	TGTGCCAGCAGAGAGGGACAGTCCTACGAGCAGTACTTC	CASREGQSYEQYF
-	TRBV19	-	TRBJ2-5	TGTGCCAGTAGAAAACAGGGCCAAGAGACCCAGTACTTC	CASRKQGQETQYF
TRBD1	TRBV19	-	TRBJ1-5	TGTGCCAGTAGTATCGGGTTGGCAGGGGGCGCCGGCAATCAGCCCCAGCATTTT	CASSIGLAGGAGNQPQHF
TRBD1	TRBV4-2	-	TRBJ2-5	TGTGCCAGCAGCCAACTTCAGGGACAGACTTTTGAAGAGACCCAGTACTTC	CASSQLQGQTFEETQYF
-	TRBV2	-	TRBJ1-5	TGTGCCAGCAGTGTTCTGAGCAATCAGCCCCAGCATTTT	CASSVLSNQPQHF
-	TRBV4-3	-	TRBJ2-7	TGCGCCAGCAGCCAAGACGCGGGAAGGGGAGGAGTAGAGCAGTACTTC	CASSQDAGRGGVEQYF
TRBD2	TRBV5-1	-	TRBJ2-3	TGCGCCAGTCACCTTAGCGGGAACGTTGTTGATACGCAGTATTTT	CASHLSGNVVDTQYF
-	TRBV2	once	TRBJ2-5	TGTGCCAGCAGTGGGAGTGACCAAGAGACCCAGTACTTC	CASSGSDQETQYF
-	TRBV5-4	-	TRBJ2-5	TGTGCCAGCAGCTTGGGGGGCCCTTTGGAGACCCAGTACTTC	CASSLGGPLETQYF
TRBD2	TRBV27	-	TRBJ2-3	TGTGCCAGCAGTTTTCCTCCTGGCGGGAGGGGGGCAGATACGCAGTATTTT	CASSFPPGGRGADTQYF
TRBD2	TRBV9	-	TRBJ2-2	TGTGCCAGCAGCGGCCGAGAGGGACTAGCGATCAACACCGGGGAGCTGTTTTTT	CASSGREGLAINTGELFF
-	TRBV10-3	-	TRBJ1-3	TGTGCCATCAGTGACGACGCGGTGGGCTCTGGAAACACCATATATTTT	CAISDDAVGSGNTIYF
-	TRBV29-1	-	TRBJ2-1	TGCAGCGTAGCACCGAGCTCCTACAATGAGCAGTTCTTC	CSVAPSSYNEQFF
TRBD1	TRBV27	-	TRBJ1-2	TGTGCCAGCAGCCCTGGCACCACCGGGACAGTTAACTATGGCTACACCTTC	CASSPGTTGTVNYGYTF
TRBD2	TRBV10-3	once	TRBJ2-1	TGTGCCATCGAGCCGGGAGCTGAGGTAGCGGGAGGGGACAATGAGCAGTTCTTC	CAIEPGAEVAGGDNEQFF
TRBD2	TRBV5-1	-	TRBJ2-7	TGCGCCAGCAGTAGCGGGATCTCCCCCCCCGAGCAGTACTTC	CASSSGISPPEQYF
TRBD2	TRBV10-2	-	TRBJ2-1	TGCGCCAGCAGAAGCGGGAGAATTCCAAATGAGCAGTTCTTC	CASRSGRIPNEQFF
TRBD2	TRBV14	-	TRBJ2-1	TGTGCCAGCAGCCAAGGTTCGGGTGCGGGGGGGCAGAATGAGCAGTTCTTC	CASSQGSGAGGQNEQFF
TRBD1	TRBV10-3	-	TRBJ2-7	TGTGCCACCGGGACAGCCTACGAGCAGTACTTC	CATGTAYEQYF
TRBD2	TRBV11-2	-	TRBJ2-1	TGTGCCAGCAGCTTAACGGGAGGAGTTTTTCGGGAGCAGTTCTTC	CASSLTGGVFREQFF
-	TRBV5-6	-	TRBJ2-3	TGTGCCAGCACCTCGCCGCAAGAACAGAAGAGCACAGATACGCAGTATTTT	CASTSPQEQKSTDTQYF
TRBD1	TRBV6-5	once	TRBJ2-7	TGTGCCAGCAGCCCCCGGGACAGATCAGCCTACGAGCAGTACTTC	CASSPRDRSAYEQYF
-	TRBV7-9	-	TRBJ1-6	TGTGCCAGCAGCCCCCAGGGTACCTATAATTCACCCCTCCACTTT	CASSPQGTYNSPLHF